These T cell receptor beta chains were read from a single sample in a study of blood T cell repertoires in COVID-19. Clones were read by immunoSEQ multiplex PCR, and TCRdb kept only the in-frame ones, dropping some. The sample yields about 340,000 clones, roughly 90% seen once. Sequenced material: peripheral blood. The origin of the receptors is an older woman with COVID-19, enrolled during active disease. The CDR3 runs from the conserved cysteine through the conserved F or W. The order of the fields is CDR3 DNA, CDR3 protein, V gene, D gene, clone size, J gene. The D gene is left open where the match is weak. Some rows mark clone size as missing; the rest say once, few, many or name a class of expanded clone.

TGTGCCACCAGTGACGCAGACAGGGTAGGTGGCTACACCTTC,CATSDADRVGGYTF,TRBV24-1,TRBD1,-,TRBJ1-2
TGTGCCAGCAGCCTCATCGGCCTAGCGGGGAATGAGCAGTTCTTC,CASSLIGLAGNEQFF,TRBV5-4,TRBD2,-,TRBJ2-1
TGTGCCAGCAGCAGATCGGACAGGGGCGCTTTCTTT,CASSRSDRGAFF,TRBV6-2/TRBV6-3,TRBD1,-,TRBJ1-1
TGTGCTAGCACCTATCAGGGGACTGAAGCTTTCTTT,CASTYQGTEAFF,TRBV12-5,-,-,TRBJ1-1
TGTGCCAGCAGTCCGACAGGGTTTTACGAGCAGTACTTC,CASSPTGFYEQYF,TRBV12-3/TRBV12-4,TRBD1,-,TRBJ2-7
TGTGCCAGCAGTTTACTAGCGGGGAGCTACAATGAGCAGTTCTTC,CASSLLAGSYNEQFF,TRBV28,TRBD2,-,TRBJ2-1
TGTGCCAGCAAAGGACAGGGGGCCTACGAGCAGTACTTC,CASKGQGAYEQYF,TRBV28,TRBD1,-,TRBJ2-7
TGTGCCAGCAGCCCCGGGACAGGGTCAGATGGCTACACCTTC,CASSPGTGSDGYTF,TRBV9,TRBD1,-,TRBJ1-2
TGTGCCAGCAGTGACTCAGGACAGGCGCTCTATGGCTACACCTTC,CASSDSGQALYGYTF,TRBV6-4,TRBD1,-,TRBJ1-2
TGTGCCAGCAGCCTATACACAGATACGCAGTATTTT,CASSLYTDTQYF,TRBV6-6,-,-,TRBJ2-3
TGTGCCAGCAGCTCAAGACAGGGGGCGAAAAACAACTATGGCTACACCTTC,CASSSRQGAKNNYGYTF,TRBV7-9,TRBD1,-,TRBJ1-2
TGTGCCAGCAGTTACCGTAGGGGGGGCACTGAAGCTTTCTTT,CASSYRRGGTEAFF,TRBV6-5,-,-,TRBJ1-1
TGCGCCAGCAGCCCTACAGGGACAGGGGAGGGCTACACCTTC,CASSPTGTGEGYTF,TRBV4-1,TRBD1,-,TRBJ1-2
TGTGCCAGTAGTATTGGGCAGAACAATGAGCAGTTCTTC,CASSIGQNNEQFF,TRBV19,-,-,TRBJ2-1
TGTGCCATCAGTGGACAGGGCTCCTACAATGAGCAGTTCTTC,CAISGQGSYNEQFF,TRBV10-3,TRBD1,-,TRBJ2-1
TGCGCCAGCAGCCAGGGAACTCGGGGGACGCAAGAGACCCAGTACTTC,CASSQGTRGTQETQYF,TRBV4-1,-,-,TRBJ2-5
TGTGCCAGCGCGAAATTGGACAGGAGCTCCTACGAGCAGTACTTC,CASAKLDRSSYEQYF,TRBV27,TRBD1,-,TRBJ2-7
TGTGCCAGCAGCAAGGGGGTCGGGACAGGACCCTACGAGCAGTACTTC,CASSKGVGTGPYEQYF,TRBV3-1/TRBV3-2,TRBD1,once,TRBJ2-7
TGTGCCAGCAGCTCTCTAGCGGGGGGGCTAAATGAGCAGTTCTTC,CASSSLAGGLNEQFF,TRBV11-2,TRBD2,-,TRBJ2-1
TGTGCCACCAGTGATGGGACAGTGTACGGCTACACCTTC,CATSDGTVYGYTF,TRBV24-1,TRBD1,-,TRBJ1-2
TGTGCCAGCAGTACAAACCAGGGGTATAATTCACCCCTCCACTTT,CASSTNQGYNSPLHF,TRBV6-5,-,-,TRBJ1-6
TGTGCCAGCAGCCCCCAGGGGAGCGAAAAACTGTTTTTT,CASSPQGSEKLFF,TRBV6-5,-,few,TRBJ1-4
TGTGCCAGCAGCTTGGCCAGGGGGCTAAGTGAAAAACTGTTTTTT,CASSLARGLSEKLFF,TRBV5-8,TRBD1,-,TRBJ1-4
TGTGCCAGCAGCTCTGGTAGCTCCTACGAGCAGTACTTC,CASSSGSSYEQYF,TRBV5-4,-,-,TRBJ2-7
TGCGCCAGCAGCCACGCCGGCCGGGACAAGCATCAGCCCCAGCATTTT,CASSHAGRDKHQPQHF,TRBV4-1,-,-,TRBJ1-5
TGTGCCAGCAGTGTTTACGGGAACTATGGCTACACCTTC,CASSVYGNYGYTF,TRBV2,-,-,TRBJ1-2
TGTGCCAGCGGGGAGGGACAGGGGGACTCAACTAATGAAAAACTGTTTTTT,CASGEGQGDSTNEKLFF,TRBV7-9,TRBD1,-,TRBJ1-4
TGTGCCAGCAGTTTAGACAGAAACACAGATACGCAGTATTTT,CASSLDRNTDTQYF,TRBV2,-,-,TRBJ2-3
TGTGCCAGCCAGGATAATCTTAATCAGCCCCAGCATTTT,CASQDNLNQPQHF,TRBV18,-,-,TRBJ1-5
TGTGCCAGCAGCGTGGGGGACAGAACTGAAAAACTGTTTTTT,CASSVGDRTEKLFF,TRBV9,TRBD1,few,TRBJ1-4
TGTGCCAGCTCACCTCAACAGGGCAACTATGGCTACACCTTC,CASSPQQGNYGYTF,TRBV18,-,-,TRBJ1-2
TGTGCCAGCAACATAGGCGGGGCAGGGAAAGCTTTCTTT,CASNIGGAGKAFF,TRBV12-3/TRBV12-4,-,few,TRBJ1-1
TGTGCCACCAGTGATAACCGCGGGGCTGTTAAAGGGGAGCTGTTTTTT,CATSDNRGAVKGELFF,TRBV24-1,-,-,TRBJ2-2
TGCGCCAGCAGCTTGGCCGCGGGAACAGGGGCCACAGATACGCAGTATTTT,CASSLAAGTGATDTQYF,TRBV5-1,-,-,TRBJ2-3
TGCGCCAGCAGCTTGTCTGCCAGAACGAACACTGAAGCTTTCTTT,CASSLSARTNTEAFF,TRBV5-1,-,-,TRBJ1-1
TGTGCCAGCTCACCCGACGGGGGGGGCAATGAGCAGTTCTTC,CASSPDGGGNEQFF,TRBV18,TRBD2,-,TRBJ2-1
TGTGCCAGCAGTGAAGCGGGGGAGGGCCGGACTGAAGCTTTCTTT,CASSEAGEGRTEAFF,TRBV2,-,-,TRBJ1-1
TGTGCCAGCAGCTTAGTGGACAGCCCTATGAACACTGAAGCTTTCTTT,CASSLVDSPMNTEAFF,TRBV11-2,-,-,TRBJ1-1
TGTGCCAGCAGTGAAGGCCCGGGTCAGATTGAAAAACTGTTTTTT,CASSEGPGQIEKLFF,TRBV2,-,-,TRBJ1-4
TGTGCCAGCAGCGTAACAGCCTCCTCCTACAATGAGCAGTTCTTC,CASSVTASSYNEQFF,TRBV9,-,-,TRBJ2-1
TGTGCCAGTAGGGTTACAGGGAGGGGGAACACCGGGGAGCTGTTTTTT,CASRVTGRGNTGELFF,TRBV19,-,-,TRBJ2-2
TGCAGTGCTAGTGGGGCCAAAGAGACCCAGTACTTC,CSASGAKETQYF,TRBV20-1,-,-,TRBJ2-5
TGTGCCAGCAGCCTCCCGGGCGGGCCTTACAATGAGCAGTTCTTC,CASSLPGGPYNEQFF,TRBV7-9,-,-,TRBJ2-1
TGTGCCAGCAGTTCCACTGTTCCCACTGAAGCTTTCTTT,CASSSTVPTEAFF,TRBV28,-,-,TRBJ1-1
TGTGCCAGCAGTTTTGGTACAGTTGGAAACACCATATATTTT,CASSFGTVGNTIYF,TRBV28,-,few,TRBJ1-3
TGTGCCAGCAGCCCCGGGAGGGGCTACGAGCAGTACTTC,CASSPGRGYEQYF,TRBV13,TRBD2,-,TRBJ2-7
TGTGCCACCAGAAACAGTAACTATGGCTACACCTTC,CATRNSNYGYTF,TRBV28,-,-,TRBJ1-2
TGTGCCAGCAGCCGGGGGGCTCAAGGTATCGGGCAGTACTTC,CASSRGAQGIGQYF,TRBV7-2,-,-,TRBJ2-7
TGTGCCAGCTCACCACCGGCGGGGAACTATGGCTACACCTTC,CASSPPAGNYGYTF,TRBV18,-,-,TRBJ1-2
TGTGCCAGCAGCTATGGGACAGGGAGAGGTGGCTACACCTTC,CASSYGTGRGGYTF,TRBV7-2,TRBD1,-,TRBJ1-2
TGTGCCAGTAGTCTTGTAGGGCAGGGGAACACTGAAGCTTTCTTT,CASSLVGQGNTEAFF,TRBV19,-,-,TRBJ1-1
TGTGCCACCAGTGATTCTGACAGAAAGTATTTCTTT,CATSDSDRKYFF,TRBV24-1,-,-,TRBJ1-1
TGTGCCAGCAGCTTAATCGGGACAGGGAGTGGGAGCAATCAGCCCCAGCATTTT,CASSLIGTGSGSNQPQHF,TRBV11-3,TRBD1,-,TRBJ1-5
TGTGCCAGCAGTTACTCGGGCAGTATTGGAAATGAGCAGTTCTTC,CASSYSGSIGNEQFF,TRBV6-5,-,-,TRBJ2-1
TGTGCAAGTCGCTTAGCGTTCAACAGGGCTCTGTTTAGCAATCAGCCCCAGCATTTT,CASRLAFNRALFSNQPQHF,TRBV12-2,-,-,TRBJ1-5
TGTGCCAGCAGCCGACTCCAAGACACCGGGGAGCTGTTTTTT,CASSRLQDTGELFF,TRBV11-3,-,-,TRBJ2-2
TGTGCCAGCAGGGAGGAAATGCACCCCGGGGAGCTGTTTTTT,CASREEMHPGELFF,TRBV2,-,-,TRBJ2-2
TGTGCCAGCAGCCCACAGCCGGGGGACTATGGCTACACCTTC,CASSPQPGDYGYTF,TRBV9,-,-,TRBJ1-2
TGTGCCAGCAGTTCGTGGCTAGCGGGGGAAGAGACCCAGTACTTC,CASSSWLAGEETQYF,TRBV28,TRBD2,once,TRBJ2-5